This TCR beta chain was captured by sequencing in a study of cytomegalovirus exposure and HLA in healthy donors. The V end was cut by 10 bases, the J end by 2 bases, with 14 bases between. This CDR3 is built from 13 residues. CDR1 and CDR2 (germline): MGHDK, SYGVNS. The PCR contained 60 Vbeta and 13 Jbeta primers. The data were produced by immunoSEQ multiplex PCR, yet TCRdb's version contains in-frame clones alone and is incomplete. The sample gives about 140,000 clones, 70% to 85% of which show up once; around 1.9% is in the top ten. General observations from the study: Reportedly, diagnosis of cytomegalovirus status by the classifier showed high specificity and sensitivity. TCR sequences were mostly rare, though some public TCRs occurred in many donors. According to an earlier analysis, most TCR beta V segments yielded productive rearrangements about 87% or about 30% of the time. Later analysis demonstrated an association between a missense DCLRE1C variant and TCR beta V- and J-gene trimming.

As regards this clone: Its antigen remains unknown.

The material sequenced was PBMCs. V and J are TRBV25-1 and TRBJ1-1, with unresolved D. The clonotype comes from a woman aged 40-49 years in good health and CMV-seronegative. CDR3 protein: CATRWQANTEAFF. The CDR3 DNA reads TGTGCCACCCGATGGCAGGCTAACACTGAAGCTTTCTTT.